This T cell receptor beta chain was sequenced in a study of cytomegalovirus exposure and HLA in healthy donors. A word on this clone: Its antigen remains unidentified.

The study, taken as a whole, reports: In vitro checks showed that three CMV-associated chains really do target CMV antigens. Within a later analysis, the majority of CMV-associated TCR beta chains appeared HLA-restricted.

The CDR3 is 13 residues long. The germline gives CDR1 SNHLY, CDR2 FYNNEI. PCR involved 60 Vbeta and 13 Jbeta primers. TCRdb keeps only in-frame clones here, not all; method: immunoSEQ multiplex PCR. The data contain 150,000 to 200,000 clones, 70% to 80% of them singletons. This receptor was identified in a woman in her thirties or forties in good health and CMV-seronegative. Sequenced: PBMCs. The chain combines TRBV2 with TRBJ2-5, with 8 bases identical to TRBD1. The CDR3 reads CATPGTGQETQYF. The CDR3 region has the DNA TGTGCAACCCCAGGGACAGGCCAAGAGACCCAGTACTTC.